A selection of T cell receptor beta chains follows, all from one sample in a study of identical twins. MiXCR, applied by TCRdb to the 5' RACE reads, yields one record per CDR3 protein. The sample lists 1.5 million to 2 million distinct CDR3 sequences, under 35% occurring once. The sample was cord blood. Every receptor here comes from a newborn girl in good health. The CDR3 runs from the conserved cysteine through the conserved F or W. The D gene is left open where the match is weak. The size entry is marked missing in some rows and otherwise reads once, few, many or a size class.

v_gene: TRBV28
abundance: few
d_gene: NA
j_gene: TRBJ1-2
CDR3aa: CASMVSTEVDYTF
CDR3nt: TGTGCCAGCATGGTTAGTACGGAGGTGGACTACACCTTC

v_gene: TRBV7-9
abundance: NA
d_gene: NA
j_gene: TRBJ1-3
CDR3aa: CASSLVQGHSGNTIYF
CDR3nt: TGTGCCAGCAGCTTAGTCCAGGGCCACTCTGGAAACACCATATATTTT

v_gene: TRBV6-1
abundance: few
d_gene: TRBD1
j_gene: TRBJ1-1
CDR3aa: CASSPSGTGDTEAFF
CDR3nt: TGTGCCAGCAGCCCTTCCGGGACAGGAGACACTGAAGCTTTCTTT

v_gene: TRBV20-1
abundance: few
d_gene: TRBD2
j_gene: TRBJ2-3
CDR3aa: CSARDGAGGPADTQYF
CDR3nt: TGCAGTGCTAGAGATGGAGCGGGAGGGCCTGCAGATACGCAGTATTTT

v_gene: TRBV5-1
abundance: NA
d_gene: TRBD2
j_gene: TRBJ2-7
CDR3aa: CASSLPSSGGPDEQYF
CDR3nt: TGCGCCAGCAGCTTGCCTTCTAGCGGGGGGCCCGACGAGCAGTACTTC

v_gene: TRBV4-1
abundance: NA
d_gene: NA
j_gene: TRBJ1-2
CDR3aa: CASSQAGSPYGYTF
CDR3nt: TGCGCCAGCAGCCAAGCAGGGAGCCCTTATGGCTACACCTTC

v_gene: TRBV20-1
abundance: many
d_gene: NA
j_gene: TRBJ1-2
CDR3aa: CSARGATGFYGYTF
CDR3nt: TGCAGTGCTAGAGGAGCAACAGGGTTCTATGGCTACACCTTC

v_gene: TRBV20-1
abundance: few
d_gene: TRBD2
j_gene: TRBJ2-3
CDR3aa: CSAPLAGLIDTQYF
CDR3nt: TGCAGTGCTCCTTTAGCGGGGTTAATAGATACGCAGTATTTT

v_gene: TRBV5-1
abundance: NA
d_gene: TRBD2
j_gene: TRBJ2-5
CDR3aa: CASSLSGASYNEQYF
CDR3nt: TGCGCCAGCAGCCTTAGCGGGGCCAGCTACAATGAGCAGTACTTC

v_gene: TRBV20-1
abundance: NA
d_gene: NA
j_gene: TRBJ2-7
CDR3aa: CSARVDRGSYEQYF
CDR3nt: TGCAGTGCTAGAGTAGACCGGGGGTCCTACGAGCAGTACTTC

v_gene: TRBV5-6
abundance: NA
d_gene: NA
j_gene: TRBJ1-5
CDR3aa: CASSWDRVGNQPQHF
CDR3nt: TGTGCCAGCAGCTGGGACCGGGTTGGGAATCAGCCCCAGCATTTT

v_gene: TRBV6-6
abundance: many
d_gene: TRBD2
j_gene: TRBJ2-7
CDR3aa: CASSYKLASPYEQYF
CDR3nt: TGTGCCAGCAGTTATAAACTAGCGTCTCCCTACGAGCAGTACTTC

v_gene: TRBV5-1
abundance: NA
d_gene: NA
j_gene: TRBJ2-1
CDR3aa: CASSLDWRETQFF
CDR3nt: TGCGCCAGCAGCCTAGACTGGAGAGAGACCCAGTTCTTC

v_gene: TRBV20-1
abundance: few
d_gene: TRBD1
j_gene: TRBJ2-7
CDR3aa: CSARSVGTAYEQYF
CDR3nt: TGCAGTGCTAGAAGCGTCGGGACAGCCTACGAGCAGTACTTC

v_gene: TRBV24-1
abundance: few
d_gene: NA
j_gene: TRBJ1-2
CDR3aa: CATSDRTENGYTF
CDR3nt: TGTGCCACCAGTGATCGGACAGAAAATGGCTACACCTTC

v_gene: TRBV7-9
abundance: few
d_gene: NA
j_gene: TRBJ2-7
CDR3aa: CASSFSLSSYEQYF
CDR3nt: TGTGCCAGCAGCTTCAGTCTCAGCTCCTACGAGCAGTACTTC

v_gene: TRBV4-1
abundance: NA
d_gene: NA
j_gene: TRBJ1-6
CDR3aa: CASSQLRGIGSPLHF
CDR3nt: TGCGCCAGCAGCCAACTCAGGGGAATAGGTTCACCCCTCCACTTT

v_gene: TRBV28
abundance: NA
d_gene: TRBD1
j_gene: TRBJ2-7
CDR3aa: CASSGDRVVYEQYF
CDR3nt: TGTGCCAGCAGTGGGGACAGGGTAGTGTACGAGCAGTACTTC

v_gene: TRBV20-1
abundance: NA
d_gene: NA
j_gene: TRBJ1-1
CDR3aa: CSARGGGLRGTEAFF
CDR3nt: TGCAGTGCTAGAGGGGGGGGACTCCGGGGCACTGAAGCTTTCTTT

v_gene: TRBV6-6
abundance: few
d_gene: TRBD1
j_gene: TRBJ1-6
CDR3aa: CASSYGTGTVNSPLHF
CDR3nt: TGTGCCAGCAGTTATGGTACGGGGACAGTTAATTCACCCCTCCACTTT

v_gene: TRBV20-1
abundance: NA
d_gene: NA
j_gene: TRBJ2-5
CDR3aa: CSALSTETQYF
CDR3nt: TGCAGTGCTCTCAGCACGGAGACCCAGTACTTC

v_gene: TRBV20-1
abundance: NA
d_gene: TRBD1
j_gene: TRBJ2-6
CDR3aa: CSAHNLQGTGANVLTF
CDR3nt: TGCAGTGCTCACAACCTACAGGGGACTGGGGCCAACGTCCTGACTTTC

v_gene: TRBV6-1
abundance: NA
d_gene: TRBD2
j_gene: TRBJ2-3
CDR3aa: CASKYGGAATDTQYF
CDR3nt: TGTGCCAGCAAATACGGGGGGGCCGCGACAGATACGCAGTATTTT

v_gene: TRBV6-5
abundance: NA
d_gene: TRBD2
j_gene: TRBJ2-4
CDR3aa: CASIRGTSGSTYIQYF
CDR3nt: TGTGCCAGCATCCGGGGAACTAGCGGGAGTACATACATTCAGTACTTC

v_gene: TRBV20-1
abundance: few
d_gene: TRBD1
j_gene: TRBJ2-4
CDR3aa: CSATRTTGARDKNIQYF
CDR3nt: TGCAGTGCTACCCGCACTACAGGGGCGAGGGACAAAAACATTCAGTACTTC

v_gene: TRBV5-1
abundance: few
d_gene: NA
j_gene: TRBJ2-3
CDR3aa: CASHYPGHYTDTQYF
CDR3nt: TGCGCCAGCCACTACCCGGGACATTACACAGATACGCAGTATTTT

v_gene: TRBV5-1
abundance: many
d_gene: NA
j_gene: TRBJ2-1
CDR3aa: CASSLDGGGVQFF
CDR3nt: TGCGCCAGCAGCTTGGATGGAGGGGGAGTGCAGTTCTTC

v_gene: TRBV20-1
abundance: NA
d_gene: TRBD2
j_gene: TRBJ2-5
CDR3aa: CSARRGSGRRETQYF
CDR3nt: TGCAGTGCTAGAAGGGGTAGCGGGAGGCGAGAGACCCAGTACTTC

v_gene: TRBV6-2/TRBV6-3
abundance: NA
d_gene: NA
j_gene: TRBJ1-2
CDR3aa: CASESMFQGGTNYGYTF
CDR3nt: TGTGCCAGCGAATCGATGTTCCAGGGTGGTACTAACTATGGCTACACCTTC

v_gene: TRBV12-3/TRBV12-4
abundance: NA
d_gene: TRBD2
j_gene: TRBJ2-1
CDR3aa: CASRGTSGTVEQFF
CDR3nt: TGTGCCAGCAGGGGGACTAGCGGGACGGTTGAGCAGTTCTTC